The text below deals with one T cell receptor beta chain. The antigen remains unidentified. This specimen includes other DNA sequences encoding the same CDR3. The V end was cut by 1 base, the J end by 3 bases, with 7 bases between. This CDR3 has 13 amino acids. Per the germline V gene, CDR1 is SGHRS and CDR2 is YFSETQ. The data stem from a study of shared clonotypes between healthy human individuals. Whole-study findings and limits: Some clonotypes were shared by all four sorted-subset donors, while others were not shared. The non-shared ones had lower generation probabilities than the shared ones. Apart from blood, nothing was sampled; tissue repertoires likely differ.

At a deep level, the assay was run. Some clones are missing from TCRdb's copy, which holds only in-frame ones; the method was immunoSEQ multiplex PCR. The sample carries roughly 1.4 million clones, approximately 98.5% recorded once. The TCR was taken from a man aged 25-45 years in good health. Source material: naive CD4+ T cells sorted from blood. Sample subset: CD45RA+ positively selected. The gene calls are TRBV5-1 and TRBJ1-2, with a weak D call TRBD1 (5 bases). In nucleotides, the CDR3 is TGCGCCAGCAGCTTGCGAGGGGACTATGGCTACACCTTC. It encodes CASSLRGDYGYTF.